The clone carrying this T cell receptor beta chain was seen at least ten times. Its antigen is unknown. The record originates from a study of T cells in Graves' hyperthyroidism and ophthalmopathy. Study-wide context: It was at initial diagnosis, before any treatment, that peripheral blood was collected. Study-level results: Ophthalmopathy could be told apart from stable hyperthyroidism with a 13 V-J model.

V gave up 5 bases and J gave up 4 bases, with 11 bases separating them. This CDR3 has 13 residues. Germline values: CDR1 MNHEY, CDR2 SVGEGT. RNA transcripts were the template for amplifying TCR beta CDR3 regions. First-round RT-PCR targeting the TCR CDR3 was performed with the HTBI primer set. TCRdb passed the multiplex PCR reads through MiXCR, listing each CDR3 protein once. The sample holds fewer than 450,000 distinct CDR3 sequences, about 18% seen once. Ophthalmopathy cases scored 3 or more on the Clinical Activity Score and 4 or more on NOSPECS grade, with duration below 3 months. Diagnoses were made from clinical symptoms, serum measures (thyroxine and TRAb), thyroid ultrasound and orbital computed tomography.

The clonotype originates from a man between 18 and 35 years old with Graves' ophthalmopathy. The chain combines TRBV6-2 or TRBV6-3 with TRBJ2-5; D remains ambiguous. The sample taken for sequencing was blood. This chain's CDR3 is CASSNTVRETQYF. The CDR3 DNA reads TGTGCCAGCAGTAACACGGTACGAGAGACCCAGTACTTC.